What follows is one TCR beta chain and its context. The germline V gene has CDR1 SGHNT and CDR2 YYREEE (reference sequence). Losses at the gene ends were 4 bases for V and 0 bases for J; bases not matched to a gene: 2. The CDR3 totals 14 residues. MiXCR, applied by TCRdb to the RT-PCR reads, yields one record per CDR3 protein. Of more than 550,000 distinct CDR3 sequences listed, 14% are singletons. What was sequenced was memory CD4+ T cells from blood. This TCR derives from a female donor in good health, serving as a healthy control. The V and J genes are TRBV5-4 and TRBJ2-3, with 7 bases aligning to TRBD1. The CDR3 DNA reads as TGTGCCAGCAGCGCGGACAGGAGCACAGATACGCAGTATTTT. Translated: CASSADRSTDTQYF.